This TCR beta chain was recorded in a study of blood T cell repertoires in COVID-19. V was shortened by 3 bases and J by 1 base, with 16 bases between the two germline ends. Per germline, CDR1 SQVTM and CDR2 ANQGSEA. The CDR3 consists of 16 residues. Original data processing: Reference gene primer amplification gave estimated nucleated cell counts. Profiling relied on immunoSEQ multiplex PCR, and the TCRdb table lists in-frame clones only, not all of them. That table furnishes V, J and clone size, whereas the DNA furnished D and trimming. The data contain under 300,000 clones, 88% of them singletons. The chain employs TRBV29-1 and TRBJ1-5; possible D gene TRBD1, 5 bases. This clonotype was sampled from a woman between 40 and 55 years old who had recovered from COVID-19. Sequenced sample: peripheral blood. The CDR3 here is CSVEAGGGGSNQPQHF. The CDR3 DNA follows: TGCAGCGTTGAGGCGGGGGGTGGCGGGAGCAATCAGCCCCAGCATTTT.